This TCR beta chain was recovered during a study of OX40 agonist ivuxolimab in advanced cancers. Overall study context: Allowance was made for prior anti-PD-1, anti-PD-L1 or anti-CTLA-4 therapy, and roughly 39% had some.

This CDR3 spans 14 amino acids. Germline CDR1 reads MNHEY; CDR2 reads SMNVEV (reference sequence). V gave up 3 bases and J gave up 4 bases, with 12 bases separating them. Measured with immunoSEQ multiplex PCR; TCRdb has only the in-frame clones, and not every one. The table has under 20,000 clones, about 80% seen once. The receptor comes from an adult with an advanced solid tumor such as melanoma, head and neck, liver or kidney cancer. The V gene is TRBV27, the J gene TRBJ2-5; D possibly corresponds to TRBD2 (6 bases). The sample here was CD4+ or CD8+ T cells sorted from blood, taken in a trial of the OX40 agonist ivuxolimab. The CDR3 reads CASSFDLGGETQYF. CDR3 in DNA: TGTGCCAGCAGTTTTGACCTCGGGGGAGAGACCCAGTACTTC.